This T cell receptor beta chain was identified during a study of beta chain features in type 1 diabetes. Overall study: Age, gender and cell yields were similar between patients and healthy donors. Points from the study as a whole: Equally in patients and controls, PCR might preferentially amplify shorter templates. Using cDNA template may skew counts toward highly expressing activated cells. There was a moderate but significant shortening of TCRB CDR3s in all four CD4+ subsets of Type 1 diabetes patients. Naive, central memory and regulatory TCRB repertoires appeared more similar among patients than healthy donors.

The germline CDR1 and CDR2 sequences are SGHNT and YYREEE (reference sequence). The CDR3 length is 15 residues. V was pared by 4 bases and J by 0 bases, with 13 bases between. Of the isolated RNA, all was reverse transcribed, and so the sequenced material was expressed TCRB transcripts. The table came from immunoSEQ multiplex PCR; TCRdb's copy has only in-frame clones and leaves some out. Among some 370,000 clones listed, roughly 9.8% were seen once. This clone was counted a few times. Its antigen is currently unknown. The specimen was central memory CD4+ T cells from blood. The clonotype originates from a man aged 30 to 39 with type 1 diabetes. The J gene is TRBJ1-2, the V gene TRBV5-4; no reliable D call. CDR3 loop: CASSPMVGANYGYTF. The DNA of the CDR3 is TGTGCCAGCAGCCCAATGGTCGGTGCTAACTATGGCTACACCTTC.